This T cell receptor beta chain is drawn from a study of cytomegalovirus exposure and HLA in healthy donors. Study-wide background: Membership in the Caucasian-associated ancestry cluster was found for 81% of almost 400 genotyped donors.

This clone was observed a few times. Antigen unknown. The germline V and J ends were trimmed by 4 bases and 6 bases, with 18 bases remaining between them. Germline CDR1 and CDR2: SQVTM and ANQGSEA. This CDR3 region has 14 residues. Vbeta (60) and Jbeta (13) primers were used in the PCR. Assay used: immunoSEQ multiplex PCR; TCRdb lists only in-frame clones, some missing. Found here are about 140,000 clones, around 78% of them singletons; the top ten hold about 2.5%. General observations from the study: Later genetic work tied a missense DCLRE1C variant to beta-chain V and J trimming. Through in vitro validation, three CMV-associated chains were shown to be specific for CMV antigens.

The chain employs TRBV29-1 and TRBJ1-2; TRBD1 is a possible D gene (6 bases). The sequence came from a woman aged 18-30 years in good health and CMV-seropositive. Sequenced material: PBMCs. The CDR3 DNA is TGCAGCGTTGCTGAAGGGGGTGAAGAGAATGGCTACACCTTC. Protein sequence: CSVAEGGEENGYTF.